The next 4 T cell receptor beta chains were all read from a single sample in a study of blood T cell repertoires in COVID-19. Sequenced by immunoSEQ multiplex PCR; TCRdb stores in-frame clones only, minus some. This sample carries some 97,000 clones, just under 85% of them seen once, and the ten largest clones take about an eighth. Material for sequencing was peripheral blood. Receptors were obtained from a man aged 50-59 years with active or convalescent COVID-19.

The chain links TRBV5-1 to TRBJ1-6; 10 bases agree with TRBD1. The germline V gene has CDR1 SGHRS and CDR2 YFSETQ. V lost 2 bases and J lost 14; bases outside the gene matches: 10. The CDR3 extends over 15 amino acids. CDR3 sequence: CASSFYGQGVQALHF. Written as DNA, the CDR3 is TGCGCCAGCAGCTTCTATGGACAGGGGGTTCAAGCCCTCCACTTT.

CDR3 residues: CASGASGGGETQYF. CDR3 nucleotide sequence: TGTGCTAGTGGTGCCTCAGGGGGAGGAGAGACCCAGTACTTC. The rearrangement uses TRBV12-5 and TRBJ2-5; D might be TRBD1 (7 bases). CDR1 and CDR2 from the germline V gene are LGHNT and FRNRAP. The CDR3 has 14 residues. V lost 5 bases and J 4 bases, leaving 14 bases between the germline ends.

This sequence joins TRBV11-3 and TRBJ2-5, with 8 bases matching TRBD2. Losses at the gene ends were 1 base for V and 5 bases for J; bases not matched to a gene: 9. Germline CDR1 is SGHNT and CDR2 is YENEEA. CDR3 size: 16 residues. CDR3 DNA sequence: TGTGCCAGCAGCTTAGGGACCCGGGAGGGGTTTGAGACCCAGTACTTC. Amino acids: CASSLGTREGFETQYF.

This clone showed up just once. The rearrangement joins TRBV5-5 to TRBJ2-3; 8 bases are shared with TRBD1. After removal of 0 bases from V and 7 bases from J, the junction contained 7 bases not matched to a gene. Germline values: CDR1 SGHKS, CDR2 YYEKEE (reference sequence). The CDR3 consists of 15 residues. The CDR3: CASSLGQGRQYTQYF. The CDR3 nucleotides are TGTGCCAGCAGCTTGGGACAGGGGCGTCAATATACGCAGTATTTT.